Listed here are 25 T cell receptor beta chains from one sample, sequenced in a study of CD8+CD57+ T cells in acquired aplastic anemia. Both TCR beta VDJ combination and CDR3 sequence profiling were carried out. Genomic DNA was the template for this profiling. TCRdb re-derived calls from the reads in MiXCR, one entry per CDR3 protein. The repertoire holds under 200,000 distinct CDR3 sequences, roughly half seen once, with about 1.8% in the top ten. Sequencing involved patients with CD8+CD57+ cell expansion previously shown by flow cytometry. The sequenced sample was sorted CD4+, CD8+, or CD8+CD57+ T cells (not recorded which) from PBMCs. The receptors stem from a human donor with aplastic anemia.

This clonotype was detected only a few times. This sequence joins TRBV10-3 and TRBJ2-1; D remains ambiguous. Germline V CDR1 and CDR2: ENHRY, SYGVKD. V was cut by 7 bases and J by 1 base, with 11 bases left in between. The CDR3 sequence is 14 residues long. DNA of the CDR3: TGTGCCATCATGGACCCGGGTTCCTACAATGAGCAGTTCTTC. Its translation is CAIMDPGSYNEQFF.

The sample holds many counts of this clonotype. J is TRBJ2-1 and V is TRBV5-1; D is unclear. V was shortened by 0 bases and J by 4 bases, with 5 bases between the two germline ends. Germline values: CDR1 SGHRS, CDR2 YFSETQ. The CDR3 is 13 amino acids. Written as DNA, the CDR3 is TGCGCCAGCAGCTTGGAACTGTACAATGAGCAGTTCTTC. Its protein is CASSLELYNEQFF.

The chain is built from TRBV5-5 and TRBJ1-2; D might be TRBD1 (5 bases). Germline loops: CDR1 SGHKS, CDR2 YYEKEE (reference sequence). The CDR3 sequence is 15 residues long. The V and J ends lost 0 bases and 0 bases respectively, with 9 bases between them. In DNA, the CDR3 is TGTGCCAGCAGCTTGGGACAGCTAGCTAACTATGGCTACACCTTC. Amino acid sequence: CASSLGQLANYGYTF.

In its sample, this clonotype was seen many times. The chain couples TRBV6-5 to TRBJ2-3, with D possibly TRBD2 on 6 matching bases. CDR1 and CDR2 from the germline V gene are MNHEY and SVGAGI. The CDR3 is made up of 12 amino acids. Trimming left V 4 bases short and J 14 bases short, with 16 bases between. This CDR3 is CASSSGTPVAYF. The CDR3 bases are TGTGCCAGCAGTTCCGGGACTCCAGTCGCGTATTTT.

Details on this clonotype: A read error may account for a junction end that differs from germline. This chain links TRBV20-1 with TRBJ2-5; TRBD2 agrees at 9 bases. Germline V CDR1 and CDR2: DFQATT, SNEGSKA (reference sequence). The length of the CDR3 is 15 residues. CDR3 amino acids: CSARGHSGSSETQYF. As DNA, the CDR3 is TGCAGTGCCAGAGGCCATAGCGGGAGTTCAGAGACCCAGTACTTC.

This clonotype was detected many times. This rearrangement joins TRBV29-1 to TRBJ2-1; either TRBD1 or TRBD2 may fit D (6 bases each). This CDR3 comprises 18 residues. Germline loops: CDR1 SQVTM, CDR2 ANQGSEA. Trimming left V 7 bases short and J 0 bases short, with 25 bases between. The CDR3 protein is CSAQGGLDLGGSYNEQFF. DNA for the CDR3: TGCAGCGCCCAAGGGGGGCTAGACCTAGGGGGCTCCTACAATGAGCAGTTCTTC.

In this sample, this clonotype turned up a few times. This rearrangement joins TRBV19 to TRBJ2-7; a possible D gene is TRBD1 (6 bases). Germline CDR1 LNHDA, CDR2 SQIVND (reference sequence). Trimming left V 1 base short and J 2 bases short, with 12 bases between. The CDR3 totals 15 residues. CDR3 region: CASSIGTVRPYEQYF. The CDR3, as DNA: TGTGCCAGTAGTATAGGGACAGTACGCCCCTACGAGCAGTACTTC.

This chain uses TRBV6-4 with TRBJ2-7; the match to TRBD1 covers 8 bases. CDR3 length: 15 residues. CDR1 is MRHNA and CDR2 is SNTAGT in the germline V gene. V shed 5 bases, J shed 3 bases, and the junction held 9 bases outside the gene matches. CDR3 amino acids: CASSPTGAAIYEQYF. CDR3 bases: TGTGCCAGCAGTCCGACAGGGGCCGCGATCTACGAGCAGTACTTC.

A remark on this clonotype: This may arise from a read error, as a much more abundant clone is one base away. This chain uses TRBV5-6 with TRBJ2-3; either TRBD1 or TRBD2 may fit D (6 bases each). The CDR3 has 16 amino acids. CDR1 is SGHDT, CDR2 YYEEEE, per germline. The chain's CDR3 is CASSKRGAGWTDTHYF. CDR3 DNA sequence: TGTGCCAGCAGCAAAAGGGGGGCAGGGTGGACAGATACGCACTATTTT.

This clonotype was detected ten times or more. The chain combines TRBV7-9 with TRBJ1-6; D gene uncertain. Per germline, CDR1 SEHNR and CDR2 FQNEAQ (reference sequence). V was pared by 1 base and J by 7 bases, with 8 bases between. The CDR3 has 14 residues. The CDR3 reads CASSLGPANSPLHF. The CDR3 DNA reads as TGTGCCAGCAGCTTAGGGCCGGCGAATTCACCCCTCCACTTT. The full variable domain, its missing parts supplied by reference TRBV7-9 and TRBJ1-6, is DTGVSQNPRHKITKRGQNVTFRCDPISEHNRLYWYRQTLGQGPEFLTYFQNEAQLEKSRLLSDRFSAERPKGSFSTLEIQRTEQGDSAMYLCASSLGPANSPLHFGNGTRLTVT.

This chain uses TRBV7-6 with TRBJ1-5; D is perhaps TRBD1 (5 bases). Germline values: CDR1 SGHVS, CDR2 FNYEAQ. V lost 4 bases, J lost 5 bases, and 9 bases lay in between. The CDR3 is 13 amino acids. The CDR3 bases are TGTGCCAGCAGCTCCTCAGGGTATCAGCCCCAGCATTTT. Its translation is CASSSSGYQPQHF. Full variable domain (rest looked up from reference TRBV7-6 and TRBJ1-5): GAGVSQSPRYKVTKRGQDVALRCDPISGHVSLYWYRQALGQGPEFLTYFNYEAQQDKSGLPNDRFSAERPEGSISTLTIQRTEQRDSAMYRCASSSSGYQPQHFGDGTRLSIL.

The rearrangement uses TRBV24-1 and TRBJ2-5; 8 bases align to TRBD1. The V and J ends lost 0 bases and 4 bases, in that order; junction bases with no gene match: 9. The CDR3 spans 17 residues. The germline V gene encodes CDR1 KGHDR and CDR2 SFDVKD. The CDR3 is CATSDLPGRTGTETQYF. For the CDR3, the DNA is TGTGCCACCAGTGATTTGCCTGGAAGGACAGGGACAGAGACCCAGTACTTC.

CDR3 coding DNA: TGTGCCAGTAGTAAAGGGACAGCGGGGAGGAGGGAGCAGTACTTC. This gives the protein CASSKGTAGRREQYF. This chain joins TRBV19 and TRBJ2-7; the D call may be TRBD1 or TRBD2 (7 bases each). The germline V gene encodes CDR1 LNHDA and CDR2 SQIVND (reference sequence). The length of the CDR3 is 15 residues. Trimming took off 4 bases at V and 7 bases at J, with 20 bases between the two ends.

The chain combines TRBV27 with TRBJ1-3; no clear D gene. Trimming stripped 6 bases from V and 4 bases from J, with 13 bases between. The CDR3 is 14 amino acids. Germline V gene lookup returns CDR1 MNHEY and CDR2 SMNVEV (reference sequence). The CDR3 reads CASSLRQSGNTIYF. In DNA form, the CDR3 reads TGTGCCAGCAGCTTGAGGCAGTCGGGAAACACCATATATTTT.

The chain couples TRBV5-4 to TRBJ2-5; D may be TRBD1 (6 bases). Trimming shortened V by 0 bases and J by 2 bases, and 8 bases separated the two germline ends. Germline V gives CDR1 SGHNT, CDR2 YYREEE (reference sequence). The CDR3 totals 14 residues. For the CDR3, the DNA is TGTGCCAGCAGCTTGGCAGGGGAACAAGAGACCCAGTACTTC. Translation gives CASSLAGEQETQYF.

The chain recombines TRBV25-1 with TRBJ2-3; no definite D call. Germline V lookup: CDR1 MGHDK, CDR2 SYGVNS. V lost 3 bases, J lost 4 bases, and 11 bases lay in between. The CDR3 extends over 14 amino acids. CDR3 DNA: TGTGCCAGCAGTGAGGAAGGGTATTCAGATACGCAGTATTTT. Protein product: CASSEEGYSDTQYF.

The CDR3 here is CASNPGPNTEAFF. In nucleotides, the CDR3 is TGCGCCAGCAACCCCGGACCGAACACTGAAGCTTTCTTT. J is TRBJ1-1 and V is TRBV5-1; D remains unclear. CDR1 and CDR2 (germline): SGHRS, YFSETQ. This CDR3 is 13 amino acids long. The V and J ends lost 6 bases and 1 base respectively, with 10 bases between them.

The gene calls are TRBV19 and TRBJ2-5; TRBD1 aligns across 8 bases. With 8 bases clipped from V and 5 bases from J, the junction kept 13 bases outside the gene matches. This CDR3 region has 15 residues. CDR1 is LNHDA and CDR2 is SQIVND in the germline V gene (reference sequence). Here the CDR3 reads CASGNRGSTGETQYF. The DNA for the CDR3 is TGTGCCAGTGGAAACAGGGGGTCTACCGGGGAGACCCAGTACTTC.

There are many counts of this clonotype. The chain couples TRBV10-3 to TRBJ1-1; D is perhaps TRBD1 (6 bases). The CDR3 length is 14 residues. V was pared by 6 bases and J by 0 bases, with 11 bases between. Germline values: CDR1 ENHRY, CDR2 SYGVKD. CDR3 residues: CAISYREVNTEAFF. The CDR3 region has the DNA TGTGCCATCAGCTACAGGGAGGTGAACACTGAAGCTTTCTTT.

On this clonotype itself: A much more abundant neighbour one base away suggests this may be a read error. This chain connects TRBV6-1 to TRBJ2-3; the match to TRBD2 covers 11 bases. Germline V gene data show CDR1 as MNHNS and CDR2 as SASEGT. This CDR3 has 15 residues. Trimming cost V 8 bases and J 1 base; bases outside gene matches: 5. Here the CDR3 reads CASLRLAGRTDTQYF. CDR3 DNA: TGTGCCAGCCTTCGACTAGCGGGACGCACAGATACGCAGTATTTT.

The sample holds many counts of this clonotype. V gene TRBV5-4 combines with J gene TRBJ1-2, with D hard to call. Per germline, CDR1 SGHNT and CDR2 YYREEE (reference sequence). The CDR3 runs 14 residues. The V end was cut by 1 base, the J end by 6 bases, with 13 bases between. Here the CDR3 DNA reads TGTGCCAGCAGCTTGATCGCGGTTTTGGATGGCTACACCTTC. It yields the protein CASSLIAVLDGYTF. The complete variable domain, with remaining parts taken from reference TRBV5-4 and TRBJ1-2, reads ETGVTQSPTHLIKTRGQQVTLRCSSQSGHNTVSWYQQALGQGPQFIFQYYREEENGRGNFPPRFSGLQFPNYSSELNVNALELDDSALYLCASSLIAVLDGYTFGSGTRLTVV.

This clonotype was picked up one time. CDR3 region: CASRGRDRDYEQYF. CDR3 DNA: TGTGCCAGTAGGGGGCGGGACAGAGACTACGAGCAGTACTTC. The chain carries TRBV19 and TRBJ2-7; tentative D call: TRBD1 (7 bases). The CDR3 runs to 14 residues. Trimming took off 6 bases at V and 3 bases at J, with 15 bases between the two ends. Germline V gene data show CDR1 as LNHDA and CDR2 as SQIVND (reference sequence).

This chain joins TRBV24-1 and TRBJ1-1, with 8 bases fitting TRBD1. Germline-derived CDR1 and CDR2 are KGHDR and SFDVKD. This CDR3 spans 16 amino acids. The trim removed 4 bases at V and 1 base at J, leaving 7 bases unmatched. The CDR3 DNA is TGTGCCACCAGTGAGGGGCCCGGGACAGGGAACACTGAAGCTTTCTTT. Its protein is CATSEGPGTGNTEAFF.

This clonotype occurred a few times. V is TRBV30 and J is TRBJ2-7; D gene unclear. Trimming stripped 2 bases from V and 3 bases from J, with 20 bases between. The CDR3 loop spans 16 amino acids. Germline V gene lookup returns CDR1 GTSNPN and CDR2 SVGIG (reference sequence). Here the CDR3 reads CAWSFIGGYPGYEQYF. CDR3 nucleotides: TGTGCCTGGAGTTTTATAGGTGGCTACCCTGGCTACGAGCAGTACTTC. The full variable domain, completed using reference TRBV30 and TRBJ2-7, is SQTIHQWPATLVQPVGSPLSLECTVEGTSNPNLYWYRQAAGRGLQLLFYSVGIGQISSEVPQNLSASRPQDRQFILSSKKLLLSDSGFYLCAWSFIGGYPGYEQYFGPGTRLTVT.

The table lists this clonotype with a count of one. CDR3 residues: CASSQELLIRGELFF. The CDR3 nucleotides are TGTGCCAGCAGCCAAGAACTGCTCATCCGCGGGGAGCTGTTTTTT. The chain employs TRBV14 and TRBJ2-2, with unresolved D. Germline lookup yields CDR1 SGHDN and CDR2 FVKESK. Trimming removed 0 bases from V and 7 bases from J, with 12 bases in between. The CDR3 sequence is 15 residues long.